This TCR beta chain was sequenced for a study of T cell changes during pregnancy in multiple sclerosis. Germline V lookup: CDR1 ENHRY, CDR2 SYGVKD. With V trimmed by 11 bases and J by 0 bases, 7 bases remained unmatched. This CDR3 contains 15 residues. Using immunoSEQ multiplex PCR, the repertoire was profiled, and TCRdb retains in-frame clones only, with some absent. The sample includes approximately 70,000 clones, about 91% seen only once; the top ten take over 1.1%. The chain combines TRBV10-3 with TRBJ2-1; 10 positions match TRBD2. The source is a female donor with multiple sclerosis, enrolled in a pregnancy study. The starting material was peripheral blood, obtained after pregnancy. The CDR3 loop is CALGTSESSYNEQFF. The DNA for the CDR3 is TGTGCCCTGGGGACTAGCGAGAGCTCCTACAATGAGCAGTTCTTC.